The 26 T cell receptor beta chains listed next were all sequenced from one sample in a study of CD8+ T cells in alopecia areata. As the sequencing template, cDNA was produced by extracting RNA and reverse transcribing it. Libraries were prepared by immunoSEQ multiplex PCR; TCRdb keeps only in-frame clonotypes and omits some of them. The data contain about 290,000 clones, 58% of them singletons. As for treatment: oral pan-JAK inhibitor, 5-10 mg twice daily. Specimen: CD4+ T cells sorted from blood, collected at week 24, from a patient treated with tofacitinib. These receptors came from a human donor with alopecia areata.

The genes are TRBV9 and TRBJ2-1, with 12 positions matching TRBD2. This CDR3 comprises 14 residues. V lost 2 bases and J lost 10; bases outside the gene matches: 4. Germline CDR1 and CDR2: SGDLS and YYNGEE. Written as DNA, the CDR3 is TGTGCCAGCAGCGTCCGGACTAGCGGGGCCGAGCAGTTCTTC. Protein sequence: CASSVRTSGAEQFF.

This clone was counted many times. The rearrangement links TRBV2 to TRBJ1-1; perhaps TRBD1 as D (6 bases). CDR3 length: 15 residues. Germline V CDR1 and CDR2: SNHLY, FYNNEI. V was clipped by 4 bases and J by 0 bases, with 12 bases between them. CDR3 bases: TGTGCCAGCAGTGCTCCGGGACAAATGAACACTGAAGCTTTCTTT. Translation gives CASSAPGQMNTEAFF.

This clone has a handful of counts. The V call is TRBV27, the J call TRBJ1-5; 9 positions match TRBD1. The trim removed 2 bases at V and 5 bases at J, leaving 10 bases unmatched. CDR1 is MNHEY and CDR2 is SMNVEV in the germline V gene (reference sequence). There are 17 residues in the CDR3. The CDR3 sequence is CASSLISGTGLHQPQHF. The CDR3, as DNA: TGTGCCAGCAGTTTAATCTCCGGGACAGGGCTGCATCAGCCCCAGCATTTT.

This sequence joins TRBV6-5 and TRBJ1-6, with a weak D call TRBD1 (5 bases). Per the germline V gene, CDR1 is MNHEY and CDR2 is SVGAGI. The V end lost 5 bases, the J end lost 4 bases, and 12 bases lay between the germline ends. The CDR3 covers 15 residues. The CDR3 region is CASSPGTAYNSPLHF. CDR3 in DNA: TGTGCCAGCAGTCCCGGGACGGCTTATAATTCACCCCTCCACTTT.

The V gene is TRBV4-1, the J gene TRBJ2-6, with 7 bases that match TRBD1. Germline loops: CDR1 MGHRA, CDR2 YSYEKL. The J segment lost 0 bases and the V segment lost 1 base, leaving 12 bases of the junction unmatched. CDR3 length: 20 residues. The CDR3 DNA is TGCGCCAGCAGCCAAGGGCCCGACAGGGAATCCTCCTCTGGGGCCAACGTCCTGACTTTC. Translated, it gives CASSQGPDRESSSGANVLTF.

The V and J genes are TRBV29-1 and TRBJ2-3; D is possibly TRBD2 (5 bases). The CDR3 has 13 residues. From germline, CDR1 is SQVTM and CDR2 ANQGSEA. The CDR3 bases are TGCAGTGCCGGGATGTGGGCAACAGATACGCAGTATTTT. Its protein is CSAGMWATDTQYF.

V is TRBV6-1 and J is TRBJ2-5; no definite D call. CDR3 length: 12 residues. Trimming removed 7 bases from V and 0 bases from J, with 6 bases in between. The germline CDR1 and CDR2 sequences are MNHNS and SASEGT. The CDR3 reads CASTRDQETQYF. CDR3 DNA: TGTGCCAGCACCCGGGACCAAGAGACCCAGTACTTC.

This clone occurred a few times. The CDR3 region has the DNA TGCGCCAGCAGCTTTATGGCCACAGGGACGAACACCGGGGAGCTGTTTTTT. Residues: CASSFMATGTNTGELFF. This chain connects TRBV5-1 to TRBJ2-2; D possibly corresponds to TRBD1 (6 bases). CDR1 and CDR2 from the germline V gene are SGHRS and YFSETQ. This CDR3 is built from 17 residues. Trimming removed 2 bases at V and 0 bases at J, with 14 bases between.

This chain links TRBV14 with TRBJ2-4, with D tentatively TRBD1 (6 bases). CDR1 is SGHDN, CDR2 FVKESK, per germline. Trimming stripped 1 base from V and 6 bases from J, with 10 bases between. The CDR3 totals 14 residues. The CDR3 region has the DNA TGTGCCAGCAGCCAAGGGGTAGGGGGAAACATTCAGTACTTC. Translation: CASSQGVGGNIQYF.

There are a few counts of this clone. The V call is TRBV29-1, the J call TRBJ2-5, with 7 positions matching TRBD1. V lost 4 bases to trimming and J lost 0 bases; unmatched junction nucleotides: 5. CDR3 length equals 14 residues. The V gene's germline CDR1 is SQVTM and CDR2 ANQGSEA. CDR3 region: CSVAQGDHQETQYF. CDR3 nucleotides: TGCAGCGTTGCGCAGGGGGACCACCAAGAGACCCAGTACTTC.

The V call is TRBV6-1, the J call TRBJ1-5, with D perhaps TRBD1 (5 bases). Germline CDR1 is MNHNS and CDR2 is SASEGT. CDR3 length equals 13 residues. Deletions cut 9 bases from V and 7 bases from J, with 16 bases between. DNA of the CDR3: TGTGCCAGTGTGGCCCACTGGGGCCAGCCCCAGCATTTT. Amino acids: CASVAHWGQPQHF.

J is TRBJ1-1 and V is TRBV29-1, with D hard to call. Germline-derived CDR1 and CDR2 are SQVTM and ANQGSEA. CDR3 size: 13 residues. V lost 3 bases and J 1 base, leaving 9 bases between the germline ends. The CDR3 protein is CSVDERANTEAFF. Written as DNA, the CDR3 is TGCAGCGTTGATGAACGGGCGAACACTGAAGCTTTCTTT.

V is TRBV1 and J is TRBJ2-2. TRBV1 corresponds to a pseudogene. The length of the CDR3 is 13 residues. The CDR3 region is CTSGASRAGELFF. DNA for the CDR3: TGCACCAGCGGGGCTAGCCGGGCCGGGGAGCTGTTTTTT.

A few counts support this clone. The V call is TRBV29-1, the J call TRBJ1-1, with TRBD1 matching over 7 bases. V dropped 4 bases and J dropped 3; count of bases not matched to a gene: 8. The CDR3 is 14 amino acids. Looked up from germline, CDR1 is SQVTM and CDR2 is ANQGSEA. This chain's CDR3 is CSVAPTGRHTEAFF. The CDR3 DNA follows: TGCAGCGTTGCCCCGACAGGGAGGCACACTGAAGCTTTCTTT. Full variable domain (outside the CDR3, taken from reference TRBV29-1 and TRBJ1-1): SAVISQKPSRDICQRGTSLTIQCQVDSQVTMMFWYRQQPGQSLTLIATANQGSEATYESGFVIDKFPISRPNLTFSTLTVSNMSPEDSSIYLCSVAPTGRHTEAFFGQGTRLTVV.

This clone turned up a few times. The CDR3 coding sequence is TGTGCCAGCACCGAAATTACAGGGCCCGCCGGCAGGGGCTACACCTTC. Translation gives CASTEITGPAGRGYTF. J is TRBJ1-2 and V is TRBV6-6, with D tentatively TRBD1 (6 bases). CDR1 is MNHNY and CDR2 is SVGAGI in the germline V gene (reference sequence). The CDR3 spans 16 residues. V dropped 7 bases and J dropped 8 bases, with 26 bases sitting between them.

The V gene is TRBV11-2, the J gene TRBJ2-2; D gene uncertain. There are 12 residues in the CDR3. V lost 3 bases to trimming and J lost 5 bases, with 4 bases between them. Germline V gives CDR1 SGHAT, CDR2 FQNNGV. The CDR3, as DNA: TGTGCCAGCAGCTTCGGTACCGGGGAGCTGTTTTTT. Amino acids: CASSFGTGELFF.

In this sample, this clone turned up a few times. The chain joins TRBV29-1 to TRBJ2-1; D is possibly TRBD1 (7 bases). The CDR3 is made up of 14 amino acids. The germline V gene has CDR1 SQVTM and CDR2 ANQGSEA. The V end was cut by 3 bases, the J end by 5 bases, with 14 bases between. The CDR3 sequence: CSVDSGGLNNEQFF. The CDR3 DNA follows: TGCAGCGTTGACTCAGGGGGGTTAAACAATGAGCAGTTCTTC.

The chain employs TRBV30 and TRBJ2-7; D may be TRBD1 (6 bases). Trimming shortened V by 4 bases and J by 2 bases, and 15 bases separated the two germline ends. The CDR3 covers 14 residues. The germline V gene has CDR1 GTSNPN and CDR2 SVGIG (reference sequence). The CDR3 reads CAWTSPGVPYEQYF. The CDR3 bases are TGTGCCTGGACCAGCCCAGGGGTACCCTACGAGCAGTACTTC.

This chain uses TRBV30 with TRBJ1-3; a possible D gene is TRBD1 (5 bases). V lost 2 bases, J lost 8 bases, and 10 bases lay in between. The CDR3 has 12 residues. CDR1 is GTSNPN and CDR2 is SVGIG in the germline V gene (reference sequence). The CDR3 nucleotides are TGTGCCTGGAGTAGCAAGGGACACACCATATATTTT. Its protein product is CAWSSKGHTIYF.

The V and J genes are TRBV15 and TRBJ2-5; tentatively, D is TRBD2 (6 bases). CDR1 and CDR2 from the germline V gene are LNHNV and YYDKDF (reference sequence). The V and J ends lost 5 bases and 2 bases respectively, with 15 bases between them. CDR3 length: 15 residues. The CDR3 is CATSGPAGRQETQYF. The CDR3 nucleotides are TGTGCCACCAGCGGGCCGGCGGGGAGGCAAGAGACCCAGTACTTC.

This clone was detected only once. The V gene is TRBV2, the J gene TRBJ1-2; D unclear. V shed 6 bases and J shed 3 bases, with 5 bases lying between them. CDR1 and CDR2 from the germline V gene are SNHLY and FYNNEI. The CDR3 spans 11 residues. The CDR3 protein is CASRSYYGYTF. The CDR3, as DNA: TGTGCCAGCAGGTCTTACTATGGCTACACCTTC.

The table lists this clone with a few counts. The V gene is TRBV29-1, the J gene TRBJ2-7, with D perhaps assigned TRBD1 or TRBD2 (7 bases each). Trimming removed 3 bases from V and 2 bases from J, with 11 bases in between. This CDR3 region has 13 residues. Per the germline V gene, CDR1 is SQVTM and CDR2 is ANQGSEA. CDR3 region: CSVEQGGAYEQYF. CDR3 nucleotides: TGCAGCGTTGAGCAGGGGGGGGCCTACGAGCAGTACTTC.

V is TRBV29-1 and J is TRBJ2-7, with D maybe TRBD2 (5 bases). The CDR3 covers 13 residues. Germline loops: CDR1 SQVTM, CDR2 ANQGSEA. V was pared by 3 bases and J by 1 base, with 10 bases between. The CDR3 sequence: CSVESRTSYEQYF. DNA for the CDR3: TGCAGCGTTGAGTCCAGGACTTCCTACGAGCAGTACTTC.

V and J are TRBV30 and TRBJ2-1, with TRBD1 identical over 10 bases. Trimming at V came to 0 bases and at J to 8 bases, leaving 7 bases not matched to a gene. The CDR3 sequence is 15 residues long. The germline CDR1 and CDR2 sequences are GTSNPN and SVGIG (reference sequence). CDR3 region: CAWSVQTGGWHEQFF. The CDR3, as DNA: TGTGCCTGGAGTGTACAGACAGGGGGCTGGCATGAGCAGTTCTTC.

The chain carries TRBV5-1 and TRBJ1-5, with a possible D match to TRBD1 (6 bases). Trimming left V 5 bases short and J 6 bases short, with 12 bases between. The CDR3 consists of 13 residues. Per the germline V gene, CDR1 is SGHRS and CDR2 is YFSETQ. The chain's CDR3 is CASSSLGGQPQHF. CDR3 bases: TGCGCCAGCAGTTCCTTAGGGGGTCAGCCCCAGCATTTT.

This clone was counted only a few times. The chain is built from TRBV5-4 and TRBJ1-2, with 7 bases aligning to TRBD1. Trimming cost V 3 bases and J 2 bases; bases outside gene matches: 13. The CDR3 is 17 amino acids. CDR1 and CDR2 from the germline V gene are SGHNT and YYREEE (reference sequence). The CDR3 bases are TGTGCCAGCAGCTCGAGGACAGGCCCTACAACCAACTATGGCTACACCTTC. As protein: CASSSRTGPTTNYGYTF.